Listed here are 10 T cell receptor beta chains from one sample, sequenced in a study of T cells in women clearing cervical HPV infection. The method was immunoSEQ multiplex PCR; TCRdb's version includes in-frame clones alone and lacks a portion of them. This table lists tens of thousands of clones. Sequenced material: blood buffy coat. The receptors here all came from a woman between 18 and 70 years old with a cervical HPV16 infection that either progressed to CIN3+ or cleared (not recorded which).

Details on this clone: The CDR3 end falls 3 residues outside the read, so it is completed with the germline J gene. The V gene is TRBV2, the J gene TRBJ2-2; tentatively, D is TRBD1 (5 bases). V was trimmed by 2 bases and J by 6 bases, leaving 10 bases between them. Germline V CDR1 and CDR2: SNHLY, FYNNEI. The CDR3 contains 14 residues. The covered CDR3 bases are TGTGCCAGCAGTGAAAAGGGGTGGGCCGGGGAG. Protein: CASSEKGWAGE. In full, the CDR3 reads CASSEKGWAGELFF.

Comment on this clone: The observed sequence ends 3 residues before the CDR3 terminus, with the missing tail filled in from the germline J gene. The chain is built from TRBV28 and TRBJ2-7, with a possible D match to TRBD2 (6 bases). The CDR3 length is 12 residues. Germline-derived CDR1 and CDR2 are MDHEN and SYDVKM. V shed 8 bases and J shed 5 bases, with 13 bases lying between them. CDR3 amino acids: CASQVGTHEQYF. Incomplete CDR3 DNA: TGTGCCAGCCAGGTCGGGACTCACGAG. The whole variable domain, remainder taken from reference TRBV28 and TRBJ2-7, is DVKVTQSSRYLVKRTGEKVFLECVQDMDHENMFWYRQDPGLGLRLIYFSYDVKMKEKGDIPEGYSVSREKKERFSLILESASTNQTSMYLCASQVGTHEQYFGPGTRLTVT.

For this clone: The read gets to within 3 residues of the CDR3 end, and the germline J gene fills in the rest. This sequence joins TRBV28 and TRBJ2-7; 7 nucleotides align to TRBD1. V gave up 6 bases and J gave up 4 bases; unmatched junction bases: 9. The CDR3 spans 14 residues. CDR1 is MDHEN and CDR2 is SYDVKM in the germline V gene. The CDR3 loop is CASRGRGQIYEQYF. The part of the CDR3 DNA that was read is TGTGCCAGCAGAGGTAGGGGACAGATATACGAG.

A note on this clone: The read is 3 residues too short to cover the CDR3 end, so that end is filled in from the germline J gene. The rearrangement uses TRBV11-2 and TRBJ2-2; D possibly corresponds to TRBD1 (5 bases). The V gene's germline CDR1 is SGHAT and CDR2 FQNNGV. The CDR3 runs to 15 residues. CDR3 DNA, as far as it was read: TGTGCCAGCAGCTTAGAACCAGGTGGGGCCAATGTG. Translating it yields CASSLEPGGANV. The full CDR3 reads CASSLEPGGANVLFF.

A note on this clone: Sequencing ends 3 residues short of the CDR3 end; the germline J gene provides the rest. The chain couples TRBV19 to TRBJ2-4; possible D gene TRBD1, 5 bases. Germline CDR1 LNHDA, CDR2 SQIVND (reference sequence). The CDR3 totals 12 residues. V was cut by 4 bases and J by 7 bases, with 8 bases left in between. The DNA read from the CDR3 is TGTGCCAGTAGTACCCCAGGGAACATT. This encodes CASSTPGNI. The full CDR3 sequence reads CASSTPGNIQYF.

On this clone itself: The CDR3 end falls 3 residues outside the read, so it is completed with the germline J gene. The chain couples TRBV18 to TRBJ2-2; TRBD2 matches at 13 bases. The germline CDR1 and CDR2 sequences are KGHSH and LQKENI. The CDR3 has 17 amino acids. The V gene end was trimmed by 4 bases and the J gene end by 5 bases; junction bases not matched to a gene: 7. The sequenced CDR3 bases are TGTGCCAGCTCACTCTGGACTAGCGGGAGAACAACCGGGGAG. Translating it yields CASSLWTSGRTTGE. The full CDR3 is CASSLWTSGRTTGELFF.

On this clone itself: The sequence runs out 3 residues before the end of the CDR3; the remainder is reconstructed from the germline J gene. The chain combines TRBV2 with TRBJ2-7; D uncertain. Germline values: CDR1 SNHLY, CDR2 FYNNEI. Trimming shortened V by 6 bases and J by 4 bases, and 7 bases separated the two germline ends. The CDR3 runs to 11 residues. Partial CDR3 DNA: TGTGCCAGCAGGGCTCATTACGAG. Translated, it gives CASRAHYE. The entire CDR3 reads CASRAHYEQYF.

Note on this clone: With the read ending 3 residues before the CDR3 end, the germline J gene is used to fill in that end. The chain has TRBV29-1 and TRBJ1-1, with 9 bases fitting TRBD1. This CDR3 has 12 amino acids. Trimming at V came to 7 bases and at J to 5 bases, leaving 5 bases not matched to a gene. Germline loops: CDR1 SQVTM, CDR2 ANQGSEA. The CDR3 protein is CSAWDRETEAFF. The sequenced CDR3 bases are TGCAGCGCGTGGGACAGGGAGACTGAA.

The CDR3 bases that were read are TGTGCCAGCAGTGATCCAGGGAAAAAAGGC. Amino acid sequence: CASSDPGKKG. The entire CDR3 protein is CASSDPGKKGYTF. The chain has TRBV6-1 and TRBJ1-2, with D possibly being TRBD1 (5 bases). Read data end 3 residues before the CDR3 end; the end is taken from the germline J gene. CDR1 and CDR2 (germline): MNHNS, SASEGT. The CDR3 has 13 residues.

Notes on this clone: The read stops 3 residues short of the end of the CDR3; the missing end is completed from the germline J gene. The chain combines TRBV29-1 with TRBJ2-7; possible D gene TRBD1, 6 bases. The CDR3 sequence is 12 residues long. Deletions cut 4 bases from V and 1 base from J, with 8 bases between. Germline CDR1 reads SQVTM; CDR2 reads ANQGSEA. The CDR3 sequence is CSVGTASYEQYF. The DNA read from the CDR3 is TGCAGCGTTGGGACAGCTTCCTACGAG.